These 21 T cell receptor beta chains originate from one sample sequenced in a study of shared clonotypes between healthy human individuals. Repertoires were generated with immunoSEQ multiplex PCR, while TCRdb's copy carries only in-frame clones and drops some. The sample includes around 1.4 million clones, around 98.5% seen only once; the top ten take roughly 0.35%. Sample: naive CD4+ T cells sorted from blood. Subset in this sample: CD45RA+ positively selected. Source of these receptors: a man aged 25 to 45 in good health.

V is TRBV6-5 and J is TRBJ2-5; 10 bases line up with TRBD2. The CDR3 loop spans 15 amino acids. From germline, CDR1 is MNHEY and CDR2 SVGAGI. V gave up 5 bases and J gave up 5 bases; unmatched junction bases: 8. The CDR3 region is CASSPLAGVSETQYF. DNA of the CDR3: TGTGCCAGCAGTCCCCTAGCGGGAGTATCGGAGACCCAGTACTTC.

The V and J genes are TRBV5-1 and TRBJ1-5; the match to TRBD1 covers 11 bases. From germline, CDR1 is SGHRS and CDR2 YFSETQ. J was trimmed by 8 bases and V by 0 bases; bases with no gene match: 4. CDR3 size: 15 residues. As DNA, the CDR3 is TGCGCCAGCAGCTTGGAGGGGGACAGGGGGAAGCCCCAGCATTTT. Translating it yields CASSLEGDRGKPQHF.

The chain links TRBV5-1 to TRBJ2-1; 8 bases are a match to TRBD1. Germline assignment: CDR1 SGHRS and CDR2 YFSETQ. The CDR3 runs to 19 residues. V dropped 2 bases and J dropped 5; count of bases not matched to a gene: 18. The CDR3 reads CASSFPGTGFRERNNEQFF. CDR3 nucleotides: TGCGCCAGCAGCTTCCCGGGGACAGGTTTTAGGGAACGAAACAATGAGCAGTTCTTC.

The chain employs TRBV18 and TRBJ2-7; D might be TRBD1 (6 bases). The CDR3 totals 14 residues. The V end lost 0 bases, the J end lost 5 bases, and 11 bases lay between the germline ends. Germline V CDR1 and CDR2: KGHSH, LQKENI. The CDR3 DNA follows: TGTGCCAGCTCACCACCGCCACAGGGAGACGAGCAGTACTTC. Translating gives CASSPPPQGDEQYF.

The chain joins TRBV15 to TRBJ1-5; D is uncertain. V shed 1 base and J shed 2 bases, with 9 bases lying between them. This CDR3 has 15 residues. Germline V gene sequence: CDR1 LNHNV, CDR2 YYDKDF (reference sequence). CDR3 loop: CATSRVEGGNQPQHF. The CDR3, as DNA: TGTGCCACCAGCAGAGTGGAGGGCGGCAATCAGCCCCAGCATTTT. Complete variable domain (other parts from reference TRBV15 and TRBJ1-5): DAMVIQNPRYQVTQFGKPVTLSCSQTLNHNVMYWYQQKSSQAPKLLFHYYDKDFNNEADTPDNFQSRRPNTSFCFLDIRSPGLGDTAMYLCATSRVEGGNQPQHFGDGTRLSIL.

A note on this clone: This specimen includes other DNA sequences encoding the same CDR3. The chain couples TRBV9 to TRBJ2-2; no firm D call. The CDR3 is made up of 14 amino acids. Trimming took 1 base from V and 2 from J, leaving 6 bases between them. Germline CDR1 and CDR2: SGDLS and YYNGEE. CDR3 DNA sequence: TGTGCCAGCAGCGTATTGCCCAACACCGGGGAGCTGTTTTTT. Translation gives CASSVLPNTGELFF. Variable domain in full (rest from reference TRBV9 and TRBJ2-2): DSGVTQTPKHLITATGQRVTLRCSPRSGDLSVYWYQQSLDQGLQFLIQYYNGEERAKGNILERFSAQQFPDLHSELNLSSLELGDSALYFCASSVLPNTGELFFGEGSRLTVL.

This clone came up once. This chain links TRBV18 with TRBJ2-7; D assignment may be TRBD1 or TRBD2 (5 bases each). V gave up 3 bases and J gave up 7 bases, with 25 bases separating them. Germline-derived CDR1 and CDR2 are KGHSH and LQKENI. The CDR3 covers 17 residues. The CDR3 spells CASSPKSRGTPTREQYF. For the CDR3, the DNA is TGTGCCAGCTCACCTAAATCGAGGGGTACCCCTACGAGGGAGCAGTACTTC. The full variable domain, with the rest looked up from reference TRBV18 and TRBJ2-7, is NAGVMQNPRHLVRRRGQEARLRCSPMKGHSHVYWYRQLPEEGLKFMVYLQKENIIDESGMPKERFSAEFPKEGPSILRIQQVVRGDSAAYFCASSPKSRGTPTREQYFGPGTRLTVT.

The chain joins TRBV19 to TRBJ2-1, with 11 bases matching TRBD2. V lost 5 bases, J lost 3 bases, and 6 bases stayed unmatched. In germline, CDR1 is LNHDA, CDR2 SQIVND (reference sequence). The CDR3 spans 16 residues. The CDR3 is CASSPSSGRFYNEQFF. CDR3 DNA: TGTGCCAGTAGTCCCTCTAGCGGGAGGTTCTACAATGAGCAGTTCTTC.

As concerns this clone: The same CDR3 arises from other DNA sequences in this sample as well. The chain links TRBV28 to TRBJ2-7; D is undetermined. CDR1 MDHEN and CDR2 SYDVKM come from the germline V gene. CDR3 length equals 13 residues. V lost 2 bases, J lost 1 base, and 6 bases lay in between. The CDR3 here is CASSLNPSYEQYF. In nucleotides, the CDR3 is TGTGCCAGCAGTTTAAATCCGTCCTACGAGCAGTACTTC.

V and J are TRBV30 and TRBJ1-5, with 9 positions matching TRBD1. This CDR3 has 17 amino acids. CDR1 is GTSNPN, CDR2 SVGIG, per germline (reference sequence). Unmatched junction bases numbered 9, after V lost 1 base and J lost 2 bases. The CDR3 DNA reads TGTGCCTGGAGTGGAGACAGGGGGGAGGGAGGCAATCAGCCCCAGCATTTT. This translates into CAWSGDRGEGGNQPQHF.

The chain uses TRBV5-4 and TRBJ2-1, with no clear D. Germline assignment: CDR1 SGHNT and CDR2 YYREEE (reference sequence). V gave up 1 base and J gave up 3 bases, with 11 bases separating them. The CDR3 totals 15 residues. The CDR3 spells CASSLSSRSYNEQFF. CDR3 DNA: TGTGCCAGCAGCTTGTCAAGCAGGAGCTACAATGAGCAGTTCTTC.

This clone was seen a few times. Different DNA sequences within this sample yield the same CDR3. DNA of the CDR3: TGTGCCAGCAGTTACGGGACAGGGAACACTGAAGCTTTCTTT. It yields the protein CASSYGTGNTEAFF. V usage is TRBV6-5 and J usage is TRBJ1-1, with 8 bases matching TRBD1. The trim removed 2 bases at V and 1 base at J, leaving 0 bases unmatched. CDR3 length equals 14 residues. The germline V gene encodes CDR1 MNHEY and CDR2 SVGAGI.

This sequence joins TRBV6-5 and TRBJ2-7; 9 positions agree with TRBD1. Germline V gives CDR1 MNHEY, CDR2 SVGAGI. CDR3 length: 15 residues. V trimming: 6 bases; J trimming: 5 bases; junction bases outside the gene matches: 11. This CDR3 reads CASRTSGQGTNEQYF. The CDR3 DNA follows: TGTGCCAGCAGAACCTCGGGACAGGGCACTAACGAGCAGTACTTC.

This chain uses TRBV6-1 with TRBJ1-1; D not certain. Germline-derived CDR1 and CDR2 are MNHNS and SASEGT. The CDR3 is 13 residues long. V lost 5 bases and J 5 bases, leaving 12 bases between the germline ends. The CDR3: CASSPRGGTEAFF. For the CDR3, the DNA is TGTGCCAGCAGTCCCCGGGGTGGAACTGAAGCTTTCTTT.

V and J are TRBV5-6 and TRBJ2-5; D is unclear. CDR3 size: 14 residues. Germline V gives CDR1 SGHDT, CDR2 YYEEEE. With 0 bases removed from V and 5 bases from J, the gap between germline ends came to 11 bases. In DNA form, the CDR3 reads TGTGCCAGCAGCTTGGTGGGTGGGGTGGAGACCCAGTACTTC. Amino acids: CASSLVGGVETQYF.

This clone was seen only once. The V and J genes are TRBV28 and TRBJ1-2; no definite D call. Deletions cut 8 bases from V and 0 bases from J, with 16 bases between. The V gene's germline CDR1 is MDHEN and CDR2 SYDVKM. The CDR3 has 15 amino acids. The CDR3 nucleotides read TGTGCCAGCCTCGGATTAGGACGCCCTAACTATGGCTACACCTTC. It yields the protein CASLGLGRPNYGYTF.

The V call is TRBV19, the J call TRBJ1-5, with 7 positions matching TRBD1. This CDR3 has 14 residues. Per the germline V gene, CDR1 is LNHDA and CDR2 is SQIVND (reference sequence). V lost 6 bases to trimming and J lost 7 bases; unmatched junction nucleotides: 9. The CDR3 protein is CASRTGFGGQPQHF. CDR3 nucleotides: TGTGCCAGTAGGACAGGGTTCGGTGGGCAGCCCCAGCATTTT.

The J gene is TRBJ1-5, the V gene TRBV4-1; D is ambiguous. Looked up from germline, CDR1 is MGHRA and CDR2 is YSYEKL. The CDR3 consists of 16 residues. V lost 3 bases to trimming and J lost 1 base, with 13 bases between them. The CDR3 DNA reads TGCGCCAGCAGCCAGGACCAAGCCCGGAGCAATCAGCCCCAGCATTTT. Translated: CASSQDQARSNQPQHF.

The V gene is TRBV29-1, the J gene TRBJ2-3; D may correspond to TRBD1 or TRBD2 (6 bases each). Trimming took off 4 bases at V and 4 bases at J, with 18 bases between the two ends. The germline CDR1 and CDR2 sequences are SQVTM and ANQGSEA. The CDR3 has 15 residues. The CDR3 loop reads CSVASKNGGPDTQYF. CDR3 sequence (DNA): TGCAGCGTTGCCTCAAAAAACGGGGGCCCAGATACGCAGTATTTT.

This CDR3 reads CATSSLNGRTTGELFF. In nucleotides, the CDR3 is TGTGCCACCAGCAGTCTAAACGGGAGGACCACCGGGGAGCTGTTTTTT. The J gene is TRBJ2-2, the V gene TRBV15, with 7 bases fitting TRBD2. The germline CDR1 and CDR2 sequences are LNHNV and YYDKDF (reference sequence). CDR3 length: 16 amino acids. The junction had 8 bases not matched to a gene; V was cut back by 3 bases and J by 4 bases.

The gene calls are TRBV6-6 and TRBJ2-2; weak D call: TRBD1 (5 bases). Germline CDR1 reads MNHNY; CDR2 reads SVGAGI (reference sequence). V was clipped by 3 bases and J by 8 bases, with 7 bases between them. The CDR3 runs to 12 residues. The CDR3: CASSYHRGELFF. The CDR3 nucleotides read TGTGCCAGCAGTTATCACAGGGGGGAGCTGTTTTTT.